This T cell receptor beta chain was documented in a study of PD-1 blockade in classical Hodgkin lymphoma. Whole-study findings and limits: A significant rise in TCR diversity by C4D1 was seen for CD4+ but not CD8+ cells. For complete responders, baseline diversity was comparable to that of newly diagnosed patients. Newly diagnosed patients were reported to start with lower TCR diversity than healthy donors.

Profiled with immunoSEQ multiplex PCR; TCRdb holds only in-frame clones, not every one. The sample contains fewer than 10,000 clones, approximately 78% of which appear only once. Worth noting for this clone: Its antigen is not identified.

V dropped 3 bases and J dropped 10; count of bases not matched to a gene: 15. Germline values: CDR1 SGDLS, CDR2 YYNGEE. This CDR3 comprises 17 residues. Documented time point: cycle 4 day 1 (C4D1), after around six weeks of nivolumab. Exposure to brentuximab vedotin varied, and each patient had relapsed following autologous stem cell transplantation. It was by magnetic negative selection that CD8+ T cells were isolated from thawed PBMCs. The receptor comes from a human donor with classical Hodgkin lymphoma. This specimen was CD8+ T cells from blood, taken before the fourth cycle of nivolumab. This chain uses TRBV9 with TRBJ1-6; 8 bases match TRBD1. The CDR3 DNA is TGTGCCAGCAGCGGAAACCCTTGGACAGGGCTCCGGTCACCCCTCCACTTT. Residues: CASSGNPWTGLRSPLHF.